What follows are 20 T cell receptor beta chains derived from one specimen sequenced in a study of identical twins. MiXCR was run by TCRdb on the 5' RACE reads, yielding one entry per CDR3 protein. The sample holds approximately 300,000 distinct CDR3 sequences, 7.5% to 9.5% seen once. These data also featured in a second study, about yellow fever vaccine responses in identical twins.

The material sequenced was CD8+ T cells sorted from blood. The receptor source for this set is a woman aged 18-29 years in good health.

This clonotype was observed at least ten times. CDR3 DNA: TGTGCCAGCAGTGGACCGGGACTAGCGGGCCACCGAGGGAGCACAGATACGCAGTATTTT. It encodes CASSGPGLAGHRGSTDTQYF. The chain uses TRBV7-8 and TRBJ2-3; 12 positions agree with TRBD2. Losses at the gene ends were 6 bases for V and 0 bases for J; bases not matched to a gene: 16. The CDR3 length is 20 residues. Germline V gene lookup returns CDR1 SGHVS and CDR2 FQNEAQ. The full variable domain, completed using reference TRBV7-8 and TRBJ2-3, is GAGVSQSPRYKVAKRGQDVALRCDPISGHVSLFWYQQALGQGPEFLTYFQNEAQLDKSGLPSDRFFAERPEGSVSTLKIQRTQQEDSAVYLCASSGPGLAGHRGSTDTQYFGPGTRLTVL.

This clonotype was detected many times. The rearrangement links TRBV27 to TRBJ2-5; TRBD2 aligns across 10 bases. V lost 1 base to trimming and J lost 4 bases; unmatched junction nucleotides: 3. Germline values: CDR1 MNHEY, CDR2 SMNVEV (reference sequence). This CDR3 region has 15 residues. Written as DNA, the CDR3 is TGTGCCAGCAGTTTATGGGCTAGCGGGGGAGAGACCCAGTACTTC. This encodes CASSLWASGGETQYF.

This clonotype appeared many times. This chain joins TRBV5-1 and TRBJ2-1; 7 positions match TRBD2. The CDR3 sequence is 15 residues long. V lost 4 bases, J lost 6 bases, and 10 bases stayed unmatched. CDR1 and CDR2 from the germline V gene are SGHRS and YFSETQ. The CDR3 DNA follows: TGCGCCAGCAGCCCTCTCGCGGGAGAAGGCAATGAGCAGTTCTTC. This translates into CASSPLAGEGNEQFF. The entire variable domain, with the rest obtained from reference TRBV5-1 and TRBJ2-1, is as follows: KAGVTQTPRYLIKTRGQQVTLSCSPISGHRSVSWYQQTPGQGLQFLFEYFSETQRNKGNFPGRFSGRQFSNSRSEMNVSTLELGDSALYLCASSPLAGEGNEQFFGPGTRLTVL.

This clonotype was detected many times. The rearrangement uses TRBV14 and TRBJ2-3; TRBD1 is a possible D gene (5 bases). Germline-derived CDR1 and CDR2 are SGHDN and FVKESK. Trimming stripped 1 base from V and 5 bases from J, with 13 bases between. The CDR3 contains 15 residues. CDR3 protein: CASSQVSRGQDTQYF. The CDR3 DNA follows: TGTGCCAGCAGCCAAGTTTCCCGCGGACAAGATACGCAGTATTTT.

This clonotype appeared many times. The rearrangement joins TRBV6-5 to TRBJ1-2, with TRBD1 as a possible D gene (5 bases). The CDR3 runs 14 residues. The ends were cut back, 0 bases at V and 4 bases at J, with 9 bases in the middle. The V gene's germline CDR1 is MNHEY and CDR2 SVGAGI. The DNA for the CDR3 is TGTGCCAGCAGTTACTCGGAGGGGAGCTATGGCTACACCTTC. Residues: CASSYSEGSYGYTF.

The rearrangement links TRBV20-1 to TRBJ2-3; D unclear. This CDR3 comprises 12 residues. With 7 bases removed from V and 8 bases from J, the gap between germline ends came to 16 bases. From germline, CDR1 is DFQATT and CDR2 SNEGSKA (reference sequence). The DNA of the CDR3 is TGCAGTGTACACCCCGCGGTATTTACGCAGTATTTT. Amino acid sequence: CSVHPAVFTQYF.

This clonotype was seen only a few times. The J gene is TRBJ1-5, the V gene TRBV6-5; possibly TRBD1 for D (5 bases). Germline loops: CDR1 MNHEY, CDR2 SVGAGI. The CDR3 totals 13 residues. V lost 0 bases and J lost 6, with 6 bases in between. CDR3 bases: TGTGCCAGCAGTTACTCGGGGGTTCAGCCCCAGCATTTT. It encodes CASSYSGVQPQHF.

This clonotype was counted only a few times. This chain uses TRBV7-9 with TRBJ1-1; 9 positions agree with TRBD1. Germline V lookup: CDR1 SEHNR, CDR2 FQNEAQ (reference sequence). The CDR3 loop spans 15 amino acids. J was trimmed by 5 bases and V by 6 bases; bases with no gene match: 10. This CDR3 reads CASSSDRGDHTEAFF. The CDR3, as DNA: TGTGCCAGCAGTTCCGACAGGGGGGATCATACTGAAGCTTTCTTT.

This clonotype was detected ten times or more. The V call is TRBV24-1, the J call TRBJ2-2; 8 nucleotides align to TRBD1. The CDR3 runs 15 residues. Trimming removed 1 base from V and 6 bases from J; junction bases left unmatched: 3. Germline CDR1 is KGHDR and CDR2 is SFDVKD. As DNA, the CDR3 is TGTGCCACCAGTGATTTATTACAGGGGGCCGGGGAGCTGTTTTTT. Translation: CATSDLLQGAGELFF.

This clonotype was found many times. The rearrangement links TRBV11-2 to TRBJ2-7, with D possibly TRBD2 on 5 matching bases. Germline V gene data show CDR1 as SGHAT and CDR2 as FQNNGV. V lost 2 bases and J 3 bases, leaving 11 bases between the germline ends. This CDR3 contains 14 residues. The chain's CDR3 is CASSLSSSSYEQYF. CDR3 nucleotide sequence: TGTGCCAGCAGCTTATCTAGCAGCAGCTACGAGCAGTACTTC.

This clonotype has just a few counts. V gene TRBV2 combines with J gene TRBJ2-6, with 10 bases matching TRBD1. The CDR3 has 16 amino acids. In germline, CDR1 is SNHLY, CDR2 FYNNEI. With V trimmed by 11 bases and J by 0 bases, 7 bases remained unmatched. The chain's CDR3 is CALRTGGISGANVLTF. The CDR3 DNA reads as TGTGCCCTAAGGACAGGGGGAATCTCTGGGGCCAACGTCCTGACTTTC.

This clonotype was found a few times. This CDR3 is CASGWTSGIEQFF. The CDR3 DNA reads as TGTGCCAGCGGCTGGACTAGCGGGATCGAGCAGTTCTTC. The chain carries TRBV27 and TRBJ2-1; 12 bases line up with TRBD2. There are 13 residues in the CDR3. In germline, CDR1 is MNHEY, CDR2 SMNVEV (reference sequence). The V gene end was trimmed by 8 bases and the J gene end by 10 bases; junction bases not matched to a gene: 6.

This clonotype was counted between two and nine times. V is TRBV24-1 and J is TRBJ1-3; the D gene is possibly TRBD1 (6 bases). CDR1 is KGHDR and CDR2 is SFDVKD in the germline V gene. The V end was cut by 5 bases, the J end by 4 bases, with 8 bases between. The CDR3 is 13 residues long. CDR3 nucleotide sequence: TGTGCCACCAGTGCAGGGGACGGAAACACCATATATTTT. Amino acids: CATSAGDGNTIYF.

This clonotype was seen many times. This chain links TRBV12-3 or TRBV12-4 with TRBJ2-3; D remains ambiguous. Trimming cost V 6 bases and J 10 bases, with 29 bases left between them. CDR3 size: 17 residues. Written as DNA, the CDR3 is TGTGCCAGCAGATCTACGCTAGACTCCCAGAGGTTCCATCCGCAGTATTTT. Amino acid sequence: CASRSTLDSQRFHPQYF.

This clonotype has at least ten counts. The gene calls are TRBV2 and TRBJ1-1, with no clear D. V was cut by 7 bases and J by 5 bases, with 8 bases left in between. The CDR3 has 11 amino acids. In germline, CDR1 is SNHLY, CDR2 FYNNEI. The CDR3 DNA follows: TGTGCCAGCATGTCCCGGACTGAAGCTTTCTTT. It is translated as CASMSRTEAFF.

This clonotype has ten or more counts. CDR3 sequence (DNA): TGTGCCAGCAGCCGAGGGGTGGTGGGACAAGAGACCCAGTACTTC. Translation gives CASSRGVVGQETQYF. This chain uses TRBV11-2 with TRBJ2-5; D is tentatively TRBD1 or TRBD2 (5 bases each). Trimming stripped 5 bases from V and 2 bases from J, with 15 bases between. Germline V gene lookup returns CDR1 SGHAT and CDR2 FQNNGV. The CDR3 spans 15 residues.

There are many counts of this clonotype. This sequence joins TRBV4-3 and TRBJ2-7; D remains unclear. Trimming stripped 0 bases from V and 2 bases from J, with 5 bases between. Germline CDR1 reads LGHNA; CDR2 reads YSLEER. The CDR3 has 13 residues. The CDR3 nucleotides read TGCGCCAGCAGCCAAGAAACAGCCTACGAGCAGTACTTC. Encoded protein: CASSQETAYEQYF.

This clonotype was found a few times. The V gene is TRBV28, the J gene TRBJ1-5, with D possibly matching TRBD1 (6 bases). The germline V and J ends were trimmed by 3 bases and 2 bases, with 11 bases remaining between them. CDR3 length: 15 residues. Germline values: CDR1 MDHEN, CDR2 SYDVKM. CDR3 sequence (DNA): TGTGCCAGCAGTTTTGCGGGGGGCCGCAATCAGCCCCAGCATTTT. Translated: CASSFAGGRNQPQHF.

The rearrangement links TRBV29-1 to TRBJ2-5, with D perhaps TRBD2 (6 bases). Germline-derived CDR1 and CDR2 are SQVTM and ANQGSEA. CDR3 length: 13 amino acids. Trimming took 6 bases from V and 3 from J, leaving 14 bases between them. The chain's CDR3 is CSVGRDSEETQYF. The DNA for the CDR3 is TGCAGCGTAGGCCGGGACTCAGAAGAGACCCAGTACTTC.

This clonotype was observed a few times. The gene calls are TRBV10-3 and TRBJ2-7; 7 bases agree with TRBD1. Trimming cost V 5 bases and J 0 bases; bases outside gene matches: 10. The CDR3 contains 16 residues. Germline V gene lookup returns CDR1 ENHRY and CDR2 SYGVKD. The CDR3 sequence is CAISSQRGQNSYEQYF. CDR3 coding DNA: TGTGCCATCAGTTCACAGAGGGGACAGAACTCCTACGAGCAGTACTTC.